One and the same sample provided the 21 T cell receptor beta chains below, sequenced in a study of T cell responses to AZD1222 COVID-19 vaccine. Here immunoSEQ multiplex PCR was the method, and the copy in TCRdb shows in-frame clones only, minus some. There are 96,000 or so clones in the sample; about 88% occur only once, and roughly 1.5% lies in the top ten. The sequencing here drew on peripheral blood, taken on day 0 of AZD1222 vaccination. All receptors come from an adult in good health.

The gene calls are TRBV20-1 and TRBJ2-7; no reliable D call. Germline V CDR1 and CDR2: DFQATT, SNEGSKA (reference sequence). V gave up 6 bases and J gave up 3 bases, with 9 bases separating them. CDR3 length equals 11 residues. CDR3 protein: CSASESYEQYF. CDR3 sequence (DNA): TGCAGTGCGAGCGAGAGCTACGAGCAGTACTTC.

J is TRBJ2-4 and V is TRBV19; 7 bases are shared with TRBD1. With 4 bases clipped from V and 9 bases from J, the junction kept 6 bases outside the gene matches. This CDR3 region has 13 residues. Per germline, CDR1 LNHDA and CDR2 SQIVND (reference sequence). This CDR3 reads CASSTQGSGIQYF. CDR3 nucleotides: TGTGCCAGTAGTACACAGGGGTCGGGCATTCAGTACTTC.

This chain joins TRBV6-2 or TRBV6-3 and TRBJ1-2; D not resolved. The CDR3 spans 14 residues. Between the trimmed V and J ends, which lost 2 bases and 6 bases, there was a span of 13 bases. Germline V gene data show CDR1 as MNHEY and CDR2 as SVGEGT. The CDR3 DNA is TGTGCCAGCAGTTACGGCTCCTTCGCGGATGGCTACACCTTC. This encodes CASSYGSFADGYTF.

This clone has only a few counts. The V and J genes are TRBV6-1 and TRBJ1-2; maybe TRBD1 (5 bases). Germline CDR1 reads MNHNS; CDR2 reads SASEGT. The CDR3 consists of 15 residues. V was trimmed by 2 bases and J by 7 bases, leaving 17 bases between them. In nucleotides, the CDR3 is TGTGCCAGCAGTGAAATTGCGGGGACCCACAGTGGCTACACCTTC. This codes for CASSEIAGTHSGYTF.

The genes are TRBV6-5 and TRBJ1-2; D is ambiguous. Trimming took off 5 bases at V and 8 bases at J, with 12 bases between the two ends. Germline lookup yields CDR1 MNHEY and CDR2 SVGAGI. CDR3 length: 12 residues. The CDR3 region is CASSTRTSGYTF. The CDR3 DNA sequence: TGTGCCAGCAGTACCCGGACCTCCGGCTACACCTTC.

The sample holds one count of this clone. The chain uses TRBV5-1 and TRBJ1-1; D is unclear. CDR3 length equals 13 residues. Trimming removed 0 bases at V and 5 bases at J, with 8 bases between. Per the germline V gene, CDR1 is SGHRS and CDR2 is YFSETQ. CDR3 sequence reads: CASSLARTTEAFF. CDR3 nucleotide sequence: TGCGCCAGCAGCTTGGCCAGGACGACTGAAGCTTTCTTT.

J is TRBJ2-7 and V is TRBV5-1; 7 bases map to TRBD1. From germline, CDR1 is SGHRS and CDR2 YFSETQ. This CDR3 is built from 15 residues. The ends lost 4 bases at V and 0 bases at J; junction bases unmatched: 7. The CDR3 here is CASSPRTGNSYEQYF. The CDR3 coding sequence is TGCGCCAGCAGCCCCCGGACAGGAAACTCCTACGAGCAGTACTTC.

Only one count was recorded for this clone. The chain carries TRBV29-1 and TRBJ2-5; the match to TRBD2 covers 7 bases. The germline V gene has CDR1 SQVTM and CDR2 ANQGSEA. This CDR3 comprises 13 residues. V was pared by 5 bases and J by 5 bases, with 8 bases of the junction left unmatched. The CDR3 is CSVRKSGGETQYF. In DNA, the CDR3 is TGCAGCGTTCGGAAGTCGGGGGGTGAGACCCAGTACTTC.

This chain uses TRBV24-1 with TRBJ2-1; D gene unclear. CDR1 is KGHDR and CDR2 is SFDVKD in the germline V gene. The V and J ends lost 5 bases and 9 bases respectively, with 16 bases between them. This CDR3 is built from 14 residues. The CDR3: CATSVTHNNGEQFF. CDR3 sequence (DNA): TGTGCCACCAGTGTTACGCACAACAACGGTGAGCAGTTCTTC.

The rearrangement uses TRBV19 and TRBJ2-5; D might be TRBD1 or TRBD2, each matching 6 bases. V was shortened by 9 bases and J by 5 bases, with 16 bases between the two germline ends. The CDR3 runs 13 residues. Per germline, CDR1 LNHDA and CDR2 SQIVND (reference sequence). CDR3: CAREGGSMETQYF. DNA for the CDR3: TGTGCCAGGGAGGGGGGTTCGATGGAGACCCAGTACTTC.

V is TRBV5-1 and J is TRBJ2-7, with TRBD1 identical over 9 bases. The germline V gene has CDR1 SGHRS and CDR2 YFSETQ. The V and J ends lost 1 base and 4 bases, in that order; junction bases with no gene match: 3. The CDR3 consists of 14 residues. The CDR3 spells CASSLMTGGYEQYF. The CDR3 DNA reads as TGCGCCAGCAGCTTGATGACAGGGGGGTACGAGCAGTACTTC.

This clone was detected a few times. V gene TRBV9 combines with J gene TRBJ1-5; a possible D gene is TRBD1 (5 bases). This CDR3 comprises 15 residues. Trimming took 4 bases from V and 0 from J, leaving 11 bases between them. Germline V CDR1 and CDR2: SGDLS, YYNGEE. The CDR3 is CASSRTGYSNQPQHF. Here the CDR3 DNA reads TGTGCCAGCAGCCGTACAGGATATAGCAATCAGCCCCAGCATTTT.

The genes are TRBV3-1 (or the pseudogene TRBV3-2) and TRBJ1-1, with D possibly matching TRBD1 (6 bases). The CDR3 is made up of 15 amino acids. Trimming removed 4 bases from V and 0 bases from J, with 12 bases in between. Germline V lookup: CDR1 LGHDT, CDR2 YNNKEL (reference sequence). DNA of the CDR3: TGTGCCAGCAGCCGAGGGGGGACTATGAACACTGAAGCTTTCTTT. Encoded protein: CASSRGGTMNTEAFF.

This chain connects TRBV19 to TRBJ2-7, with 9 bases fitting TRBD1. With V trimmed by 11 bases and J by 7 bases, 12 bases remained unmatched. From germline, CDR1 is LNHDA and CDR2 SQIVND (reference sequence). This CDR3 is built from 13 residues. This CDR3 is CAPPLGQGSEQYF. CDR3 DNA sequence: TGTGCCCCCCCCTTGGGACAGGGAAGTGAGCAGTACTTC.

The V call is TRBV5-1, the J call TRBJ2-3; TRBD2 agrees at 15 bases. J gave up 6 bases and V 4 bases, and 6 bases lay outside the gene matches. This CDR3 is 16 amino acids long. Germline CDR1 and CDR2: SGHRS and YFSETQ. The CDR3 coding sequence is TGCGCCAGCAGCCCTGGGACTAGCGGGGGGACGGATACGCAGTATTTT. It is translated as CASSPGTSGGTDTQYF.

This chain uses TRBV11-2 with TRBJ1-2; D is perhaps TRBD1 (5 bases). Per germline, CDR1 SGHAT and CDR2 FQNNGV. Trimming shortened V by 1 base and J by 8 bases, and 17 bases separated the two germline ends. The CDR3 is 15 residues long. The CDR3 DNA is TGTGCCAGCAGCTTAGGGGGGATACCCCTTATCGGCTACACCTTC. Translated: CASSLGGIPLIGYTF. Combining the CDR3 with reference TRBV11-2 and TRBJ1-2 gives the whole variable domain EAGVAQSPRYKIIEKRQSVAFWCNPISGHATLYWYQQILGQGPKLLIQFQNNGVVDDSQLPKDRFSAERLKGVDSTLKIQPAKLEDSAVYLCASSLGGIPLIGYTFGSGTRLTVV.

This clone was observed a few times. The chain recombines TRBV18 with TRBJ2-7; TRBD1 matches 11 bases. Germline V gives CDR1 KGHSH, CDR2 LQKENI. The CDR3 is 14 residues long. V dropped 4 bases and J dropped 5; count of bases not matched to a gene: 4. CDR3 in DNA: TGTGCCAGCTCACTCGGGACAGGGGGAGACGAGCAGTACTTC. Its translation: CASSLGTGGDEQYF.

The table lists this clone with a count of one. The gene calls are TRBV29-1 and TRBJ2-3; D is unclear. Trimming removed 3 bases from V and 4 bases from J, with 11 bases in between. Germline V CDR1 and CDR2: SQVTM, ANQGSEA. The CDR3 is 13 amino acids. The CDR3 sequence is CSVDGGNADTQYF. In DNA, the CDR3 is TGCAGCGTTGATGGTGGGAACGCAGATACGCAGTATTTT.

This chain joins TRBV19 and TRBJ1-1, with 8 bases fitting TRBD1. With V trimmed by 7 bases and J by 6 bases, 10 bases remained unmatched. There are 14 residues in the CDR3. Germline V lookup: CDR1 LNHDA, CDR2 SQIVND (reference sequence). The CDR3 region is CASTPDRVVAEAFF. In DNA, the CDR3 is TGTGCCAGTACCCCGGACAGGGTTGTCGCTGAAGCTTTCTTT.

The chain employs TRBV7-9 and TRBJ2-7; tentative D call: TRBD2 (6 bases). The CDR3 totals 14 residues. CDR1 is SEHNR and CDR2 is FQNEAQ in the germline V gene (reference sequence). The ends were cut back, 3 bases at V and 3 bases at J, with 12 bases in the middle. This chain's CDR3 is CASSFTGDHYEQYF. CDR3 nucleotide sequence: TGTGCCAGCAGCTTCACGGGAGACCACTACGAGCAGTACTTC.

The chain carries TRBV7-9 and TRBJ1-4; 8 bases fit TRBD1. V lost 3 bases and J lost 6; bases outside the gene matches: 9. Looked up from germline, CDR1 is SEHNR and CDR2 is FQNEAQ (reference sequence). The CDR3 is 16 residues long. The CDR3 is CASSLTDRAIYEKLFF. The CDR3 DNA follows: TGTGCCAGCAGCTTGACGGACAGGGCTATATATGAAAAACTGTTTTTT.